This entry concerns a single TCR beta chain. Germline assignment: CDR1 SGHTA and CDR2 FQGNSA. The CDR3 has 15 residues. J was trimmed by 4 bases and V by 2 bases; bases with no gene match: 2. This sample was taken from a study of blood T cells in healthy people across ages. A second roughly 6 to 11 cycle PCR used barcoded and J-beta primers. TCRdb used MiXCR to reprocess the 5' RACE reads, holding one entry per CDR3 protein. The sample contains around 1,600,000 distinct CDR3 sequences, 35% to 45% of which appear only once. The specimen sequenced was blood. The receptor's source is a young woman in good health. The chain is built from TRBV7-2 and TRBJ2-5; 12 bases fit TRBD2. The CDR3 reads CASSLPLAGGETQYF. CDR3 nucleotide sequence: TGTGCCAGCAGCTTACCACTAGCGGGGGGAGAGACCCAGTACTTC.